This TCR beta chain appears in the sequencing data of a study of blood T cell repertoires in COVID-19. Background on the study: Specimens from acute and convalescent COVID-19 originated in the United States, Italy and Spain. In each case, the material was cDNA or gDNA derived from T cells, B-cell-depleted T cells, or PBMCs.

Original data processing: For nucleated cells, counts were estimated from reference gene primer amplification. Assay: immunoSEQ multiplex PCR; the TCRdb copy retains only in-frame clones and omits some. The DNA gave D and trimming, while V, J and clone size come from that table. The sample yields nearly 300,000 clones, approximately 89% seen once. The germline gives CDR1 SGHRS, CDR2 YFSETQ. This CDR3 spans 15 amino acids. J was trimmed by 6 bases and V by 0 bases; bases with no gene match: 6. Sequencing was done on a sample of peripheral blood. This clonotype was sampled from a woman in her twenties or thirties who had recovered from COVID-19. The rearrangement links TRBV5-1 to TRBJ2-3; TRBD2 aligns across 8 bases. The CDR3 DNA sequence: TGCGCCAGCAGCTTGGATGAGCGGGGGAGCGATACGCAGTATTTT. Translating it yields CASSLDERGSDTQYF.